These 5 T cell receptor beta chains were sequenced from one sample in a study of response to subunit inactivated influenza vaccine. One entry per CDR3 protein, called by TCRdb with MiXCR from the RT-PCR reads. The table records some 160,000 distinct CDR3 sequences, roughly a tenth of them present only once. The specimen was non-naive T cells sorted from PBMCs, collected more than 35 days after vaccination. These receptors all stem from a man over 45 who received an inactivated influenza vaccine.

This clonotype was observed a handful of times. This chain joins TRBV12-3 or TRBV12-4 and TRBJ2-3, with D possibly TRBD2 on 6 matching bases. The CDR3 runs to 16 residues. Trimming shortened V by 1 base and J by 0 bases, and 11 bases separated the two germline ends. CDR3 in DNA: TGTGCCAGCAGTTTAGATTCAAGCGGGAGCACAGATACGCAGTATTTT. Its protein is CASSLDSSGSTDTQYF.

V is TRBV7-2 and J is TRBJ2-5; TRBD2 might be the D (6 bases). The CDR3 runs 14 residues. The germline V and J ends were trimmed by 5 bases and 6 bases, with 16 bases remaining between them. The germline V gene encodes CDR1 SGHTA and CDR2 FQGNSA. CDR3 protein: CASSPHRGWKTQYF. CDR3 coding DNA: TGTGCCAGCAGCCCACACCGGGGGTGGAAGACCCAGTACTTC. Looking up the rest from reference TRBV7-2 and TRBJ2-5 gives the full variable domain: GAGVSQSPSNKVTEKGKDVELRCDPISGHTALYWYRQSLGQGLEFLIYFQGNSAPDKSGLPSDRFSAERTGGSVSTLTIQRTQQEDSAVYLCASSPHRGWKTQYFGPGTRLLVL.

The chain is built from TRBV7-2 and TRBJ2-7; weak D call: TRBD2 (5 bases). Trimming cost V 5 bases and J 3 bases, with 17 bases left between them. CDR3 length: 15 residues. Per the germline V gene, CDR1 is SGHTA and CDR2 is FQGNSA. CDR3 nucleotide sequence: TGTGCCAGCAGCCCTAGCCCCGGGCCCTACTACGAGCAGTACTTC. Its protein product is CASSPSPGPYYEQYF.

The rearrangement joins TRBV7-8 to TRBJ2-1; perhaps TRBD2 as D (6 bases). CDR1 is SGHVS, CDR2 FQNEAQ, per germline. Trimming shortened V by 2 bases and J by 7 bases, and 15 bases separated the two germline ends. The CDR3 consists of 15 residues. CDR3 DNA: TGTGCCAGCAGCTTACGCCCGGAGGGACTTAATGAGCAGTTCTTC. It specifies CASSLRPEGLNEQFF. The full variable domain, its missing parts supplied by reference TRBV7-8 and TRBJ2-1, is GAGVSQSPRYKVAKRGQDVALRCDPISGHVSLFWYQQALGQGPEFLTYFQNEAQLDKSGLPSDRFFAERPEGSVSTLKIQRTQQEDSAVYLCASSLRPEGLNEQFFGPGTRLTVL.

This clonotype was observed a handful of times. The rearrangement uses TRBV20-1 and TRBJ1-5; weak D call: TRBD1 (5 bases). V was shortened by 3 bases and J by 1 base, with 7 bases between the two germline ends. The CDR3 runs to 13 residues. Germline V CDR1 and CDR2: DFQATT, SNEGSKA (reference sequence). DNA of the CDR3: TGCAGTGCTAGCGAGGGGAGCAATCAGCCCCAGCATTTT. This codes for CSASEGSNQPQHF.